Listed below are T cell receptor beta chains from one sample, sequenced in a study of blood T cells in healthy people across ages. TCRdb reprocessed the 5' RACE reads via MiXCR and lists one record per CDR3 protein. Of about 650,000 distinct CDR3 sequences listed, less than 40% are singletons. Source material: blood. These receptors were obtained from a woman of 80 years or more in good health. The CDR3 runs from the conserved cysteine through the conserved F or W. Each record gives: D gene, J gene, clone size, V gene, CDR3 protein, CDR3 DNA. A D gene is named only where the DNA matches it firmly. For some rows the clone size is stated as once, few or many, or as a class when expanded; others skip it.

d_call: TRBD1; j_call: TRBJ2-3; clone_size: -; v_call: TRBV7-9; cdr3_aa: CASSSTDRGFPDTQYF; cdr3_nt: TGTGCCAGCAGCTCAACGGACAGGGGGTTTCCAGATACGCAGTATTTT
d_call: -; j_call: TRBJ2-6; clone_size: -; v_call: TRBV6-2/TRBV6-3; cdr3_aa: CASGPCRVGANVPTF; cdr3_nt: TGTGCCAGCGGACCATGCAGGGTTGGGGCCAACGTCCCGACTTTC
d_call: TRBD1; j_call: TRBJ1-4; clone_size: few; v_call: TRBV7-2; cdr3_aa: CASSPDRSNEKLFF; cdr3_nt: TGTGCCAGCAGCCCGGACAGGTCTAATGAAAAACTGTTTTTT
d_call: -; j_call: TRBJ2-1; clone_size: -; v_call: TRBV7-3; cdr3_aa: CASSLTQDSGQFF; cdr3_nt: TGTGCCAGCAGCTTAACCCAAGACTCCGGACAGTTCTTC
d_call: TRBD1; j_call: TRBJ1-6; clone_size: few; v_call: TRBV5-5; cdr3_aa: CASSRDSHSPLHF; cdr3_nt: TGTGCCAGCAGCCGGGACAGTCATTCACCCCTCCACTTT
d_call: TRBD2; j_call: TRBJ2-3; clone_size: many; v_call: TRBV6-1; cdr3_aa: CASRHLPPGGGNTDTQYF; cdr3_nt: TGTGCCAGCAGACACCTCCCCCCAGGCGGGGGAAACACAGATACGCAGTATTTT
d_call: -; j_call: TRBJ2-6; clone_size: -; v_call: TRBV6-1; cdr3_aa: CASSTTVSGANVLTF; cdr3_nt: TGTGCCAGCAGTACTACAGTCTCTGGGGCCAACGTCCTGACTTTC
d_call: TRBD2; j_call: TRBJ2-7; clone_size: few; v_call: TRBV7-8; cdr3_aa: CASSRPVAGPYEQYF; cdr3_nt: TGTGCCAGCAGCCGTCCGGTAGCGGGGCCCTACGAGCAGTACTTC
d_call: -; j_call: TRBJ2-7; clone_size: many; v_call: TRBV20-1; cdr3_aa: CSARSAGHEQYF; cdr3_nt: TGCAGTGCTAGGTCGGCGGGGCACGAGCAGTACTTC
d_call: -; j_call: TRBJ2-1; clone_size: many; v_call: TRBV14; cdr3_aa: CASSQTRGAAPYNEQFF; cdr3_nt: TGTGCCAGCAGCCAAACCCGAGGAGCGGCCCCCTACAATGAGCAGTTCTTC
d_call: -; j_call: TRBJ2-5; clone_size: many; v_call: TRBV12-3/TRBV12-4; cdr3_aa: CASSFLRAQTQYF; cdr3_nt: TGTGCCAGCAGTTTTCTAAGGGCACAGACCCAGTACTTC
d_call: TRBD2; j_call: TRBJ2-3; clone_size: many; v_call: TRBV10-3; cdr3_aa: CAIRSGGRGDTQYF; cdr3_nt: TGTGCCATCAGGAGCGGGGGCCGAGGGGATACGCAGTATTTT
d_call: TRBD1; j_call: TRBJ2-7; clone_size: many; v_call: TRBV6-5; cdr3_aa: CASSRGQGYGEQYF; cdr3_nt: TGTGCCAGCAGCCGGGGACAGGGCTACGGCGAGCAGTACTTC
d_call: -; j_call: TRBJ2-1; clone_size: many; v_call: TRBV19; cdr3_aa: CASTPRGDNEQFF; cdr3_nt: TGTGCCAGTACCCCGAGGGGGGACAATGAGCAGTTCTTC
d_call: -; j_call: TRBJ2-1; clone_size: -; v_call: TRBV7-9; cdr3_aa: CASRAGWNEQFF; cdr3_nt: TGTGCCAGCAGGGCAGGGTGGAATGAGCAGTTCTTC
d_call: -; j_call: TRBJ1-1; clone_size: -; v_call: TRBV6-2/TRBV6-3; cdr3_aa: CASSSQSATWTEAFF; cdr3_nt: TGTGCCAGCAGCAGCCAGAGTGCAACTTGGACTGAAGCTTTCTTT
d_call: TRBD1; j_call: TRBJ1-1; clone_size: many; v_call: TRBV7-9; cdr3_aa: CASSLVPGTGEAFF; cdr3_nt: TGTGCCAGCAGCTTAGTCCCCGGGACAGGTGAAGCTTTCTTT
d_call: -; j_call: TRBJ1-1; clone_size: few; v_call: TRBV2; cdr3_aa: CASYGAGLTEAFF; cdr3_nt: TGTGCCAGCTACGGGGCCGGTTTAACTGAAGCTTTCTTT
d_call: -; j_call: TRBJ1-4; clone_size: many; v_call: TRBV24-1; cdr3_aa: CATSDPGTNNEKLFF; cdr3_nt: TGTGCCACCAGTGATCCGGGAACCAATAATGAAAAACTGTTTTTT
d_call: -; j_call: TRBJ2-1; clone_size: many; v_call: TRBV5-1; cdr3_aa: CASTLEGAYAYNEQFF; cdr3_nt: TGCGCCAGCACTCTGGAGGGGGCATACGCCTACAATGAGCAGTTCTTC
d_call: TRBD2; j_call: TRBJ2-5; clone_size: few; v_call: TRBV7-2; cdr3_aa: CASSFQRGAWETQYF; cdr3_nt: TGTGCCAGCAGCTTCCAGCGGGGGGCTTGGGAGACCCAGTACTTC
d_call: TRBD2; j_call: TRBJ2-3; clone_size: -; v_call: TRBV20-1; cdr3_aa: CSAEGAGGTDTQYF; cdr3_nt: TGCAGCGCTGAGGGAGCGGGGGGCACAGATACGCAGTATTTT
d_call: -; j_call: TRBJ2-7; clone_size: many; v_call: TRBV29-1; cdr3_aa: CSVGQVGEQYF; cdr3_nt: TGCAGCGTGGGTCAGGTCGGCGAGCAGTACTTC
d_call: TRBD2; j_call: TRBJ2-1; clone_size: -; v_call: TRBV28; cdr3_aa: CASRGGVTGSYNEQFF; cdr3_nt: TGTGCCAGCAGGGGAGGGGTAACTGGCTCCTACAATGAGCAGTTCTTC
d_call: -; j_call: TRBJ2-7; clone_size: -; v_call: TRBV7-2; cdr3_aa: CASSSGWAYNEQYF; cdr3_nt: TGTGCCAGCAGCTCCGGTTGGGCTTACAATGAGCAGTACTTC
d_call: -; j_call: TRBJ1-2; clone_size: many; v_call: TRBV25-1; cdr3_aa: CASSEYPSGGYTF; cdr3_nt: TGTGCCAGCAGTGAATACCCCTCAGGGGGCTACACCTTC
d_call: TRBD1; j_call: TRBJ1-2; clone_size: many; v_call: TRBV29-1; cdr3_aa: CSVLIPGQGALGYTF; cdr3_nt: TGCAGCGTTCTTATCCCGGGACAGGGGGCGTTGGGCTACACCTTC
d_call: TRBD2; j_call: TRBJ2-7; clone_size: many; v_call: TRBV7-9; cdr3_aa: CASSQGTSRGTMSSYEQYF; cdr3_nt: TGTGCCAGCAGCCAGGGGACTAGCCGGGGTACTATGAGCTCCTACGAGCAGTACTTC
d_call: -; j_call: TRBJ2-7; clone_size: -; v_call: TRBV7-9; cdr3_aa: CASSLAVPGRSYEQYF; cdr3_nt: TGTGCCAGCAGCTTAGCTGTACCGGGACGATCCTACGAGCAGTACTTC
d_call: -; j_call: TRBJ2-5; clone_size: many; v_call: TRBV25-1; cdr3_aa: CASSLQEIEETQYF; cdr3_nt: TGTGCCAGCTCGTTACAGGAGATTGAAGAGACCCAGTACTTC
d_call: -; j_call: TRBJ1-4; clone_size: -; v_call: TRBV15; cdr3_aa: CATRRDATNEKLFF; cdr3_nt: TGTGCCACCAGAAGGGACGCAACTAATGAAAAACTGTTTTTT
d_call: -; j_call: TRBJ2-3; clone_size: many; v_call: TRBV7-2; cdr3_aa: CASSLGSHTQYF; cdr3_nt: TGTGCCAGCAGCCTTGGGTCCCATACGCAGTATTTT
d_call: TRBD1; j_call: TRBJ2-7; clone_size: many; v_call: TRBV6-6; cdr3_aa: CASIGRDRSSYEQYF; cdr3_nt: TGTGCCAGCATAGGCCGGGACAGGAGCTCCTACGAGCAGTACTTC
d_call: -; j_call: TRBJ2-5; clone_size: few; v_call: TRBV20-1; cdr3_aa: CSASLDSETRETQYF; cdr3_nt: TGCAGTGCTAGCTTGGATTCCGAGACCCGAGAGACCCAGTACTTC
d_call: -; j_call: TRBJ2-5; clone_size: -; v_call: TRBV5-1; cdr3_aa: CASGTERETQYF; cdr3_nt: TGCGCCAGCGGAACGGAGAGGGAGACCCAGTACTTC
d_call: TRBD2; j_call: TRBJ2-7; clone_size: many; v_call: TRBV2; cdr3_aa: CASRGGGSSYEQYF; cdr3_nt: TGTGCCAGCAGGGGCGGGGGGTCCTCCTACGAGCAGTACTTC
d_call: -; j_call: TRBJ2-1; clone_size: many; v_call: TRBV5-1; cdr3_aa: CASTRAGLAWEQFF; cdr3_nt: TGCGCCAGCACCAGGGCAGGGCTAGCTTGGGAGCAGTTCTTC
d_call: TRBD2; j_call: TRBJ2-1; clone_size: -; v_call: TRBV7-8; cdr3_aa: CAGASGMGGSYNEQFF; cdr3_nt: TGTGCCGGGGCTAGCGGGATGGGAGGCTCCTACAATGAGCAGTTCTTC
d_call: -; j_call: TRBJ1-1; clone_size: few; v_call: TRBV12-3/TRBV12-4; cdr3_aa: CASSLVGTNTEAFF; cdr3_nt: TGTGCCAGCAGTTTAGTAGGGACGAACACTGAAGCTTTCTTT
d_call: -; j_call: TRBJ1-5; clone_size: -; v_call: TRBV20-1; cdr3_aa: CSARSWGNQPQHF; cdr3_nt: TGCAGTGCCAGGAGTTGGGGCAATCAGCCCCAGCATTTT
d_call: -; j_call: TRBJ2-2; clone_size: few; v_call: TRBV6-6; cdr3_aa: CASSYGGASGELFF; cdr3_nt: TGTGCCAGCAGTTACGGGGGGGCCTCCGGGGAGCTGTTTTTT
d_call: -; j_call: TRBJ1-1; clone_size: many; v_call: TRBV15; cdr3_aa: CATSRDIANTEAFF; cdr3_nt: TGTGCCACCAGCAGAGATATAGCGAACACTGAAGCTTTCTTT
d_call: TRBD1; j_call: TRBJ1-2; clone_size: few; v_call: TRBV5-1; cdr3_aa: CASSLAGTGGGGYTF; cdr3_nt: TGCGCCAGCAGCTTGGCCGGGACAGGGGGCGGTGGCTACACCTTC
d_call: -; j_call: TRBJ1-1; clone_size: few; v_call: TRBV6-2/TRBV6-3; cdr3_aa: CASSFEGARAFF; cdr3_nt: TGTGCCAGCAGTTTCGAAGGGGCTCGTGCTTTCTTT
d_call: -; j_call: TRBJ2-1; clone_size: -; v_call: TRBV20-1; cdr3_aa: CSARSSRGYEQFF; cdr3_nt: TGCAGTGCCAGAAGTAGCAGGGGCTATGAGCAGTTCTTC